The clone carrying this TCR beta chain is a singleton in its sample. The sample belongs to a study of shared clonotypes between healthy human individuals. The CDR3 loop spans 16 amino acids. Germline V lookup: CDR1 SGHNT, CDR2 YYREEE (reference sequence). V dropped 4 bases and J dropped 2 bases, with 19 bases sitting between them. Sorted subsets were amplified in replicate PCRs using 150 to 250 ng DNA, about 30,000 T cell genomes. Profiling relied on immunoSEQ multiplex PCR, and the TCRdb table lists in-frame clones only, not all of them. The table has about 2.1 million clones, just over 90% seen once; the top ten hold under 2%. Naivety among CD8 cells was defined by CD45RO negativity and positive CCR7 selection, thereby excluding terminally differentiated effector memory CD45RA+ cells.

Sequencing used naive CD8+ T cells from PBMCs. The source is a man in his late teens or twenties in good health. Some clones in this sample may be carry-over from other donors' samples. V gene TRBV5-4 combines with J gene TRBJ2-7; weak D call: TRBD1 (7 bases). The CDR3 spells CASSTTGTVITYEQYF. CDR3 nucleotides: TGTGCCAGCAGCACGACAGGGACTGTGATCACCTACGAGCAGTACTTC.